The sequence of this T cell receptor (beta chain) was determined in a study of post-analysis software for immune sequencing data. Whole-study results and caveats: Under F measure analysis, samples from one preparation batch co-clustered strongly.

TCR beta cDNA libraries included unique molecular identifiers. Each sample of about 0.9 to 10 million input T cells yielded 500,000 or so cDNA molecules, so each molecule approximated one T cell. TCRdb reprocessed the PCR reads with MiXCR, giving one entry per CDR3 protein. The sample lists around 180,000 distinct CDR3 sequences, approximately 31% occurring once. With respect to this clonotype: Its antigen is unknown. A much more abundant neighbour one base away suggests this may be a read error.

The TCR sequence derives from a girl between 5 and 17 years old with multiple sclerosis. Sequenced material: blood.

CDR3 nucleotide sequence: TGTGTCAGCAGACCGACTAGCGGGAGCTCCTACGAGCAGTACTTC. Translated: CVSRPTSGSSYEQYF. The chain couples TRBV7-9 to TRBJ2-7; 12 bases agree with TRBD2. This CDR3 contains 15 residues. Looked up from germline, CDR1 is SEHNR and CDR2 is FQNEAQ (reference sequence).